Each of the 18 T cell receptor beta chains below was sequenced from the same sample in a study of shared clonotypes between healthy human individuals. TCRdb's table, derived via immunoSEQ multiplex PCR, lists solely in-frame clones and lacks some. The repertoire holds hundreds of thousands of clones, with approximately 97% as singletons. Sequenced material: naive CD4+ T cells sorted from blood. Subset defined: CD45RA+ positively selected. These receptors all stem from a woman aged 25 to 39 in good health.

The chain recombines TRBV28 with TRBJ2-7; D might be TRBD1 or TRBD2, each matching 6 bases. The CDR3 is 15 residues long. Trimming stripped 7 bases from V and 4 bases from J, with 20 bases between. From germline, CDR1 is MDHEN and CDR2 SYDVKM. The CDR3 DNA sequence: TGTGCCAGCACCTTTAGCGGAGGGGGGCCATACGAGCAGTACTTC. The encoded protein is CASTFSGGGPYEQYF.

The J gene is TRBJ1-3, the V gene TRBV6-1; D unresolved. The CDR3 spans 13 residues. Trimming removed 5 bases from V and 4 bases from J, with 9 bases in between. The germline gives CDR1 MNHNS, CDR2 SASEGT. CDR3 sequence (DNA): TGTGCCAGCAGTCCTCCGACGGGAAACACCATATATTTT. Amino acid sequence: CASSPPTGNTIYF.

The chain couples TRBV5-1 to TRBJ2-7; D remains unclear. Germline CDR1 SGHRS, CDR2 YFSETQ. Trimming took 0 bases from V and 4 from J, leaving 11 bases between them. CDR3 size: 14 residues. The CDR3 is CASSLDSKLYEQYF. DNA for the CDR3: TGCGCCAGCAGCTTGGACAGTAAGTTATACGAGCAGTACTTC.

The V call is TRBV7-9, the J call TRBJ2-7, with D unclear. CDR3 length: 15 residues. V was cut by 0 bases and J by 2 bases, with 11 bases left in between. CDR1 and CDR2 from the germline V gene are SEHNR and FQNEAQ (reference sequence). This CDR3 is CASSLAGSEAYEQYF. The DNA for the CDR3 is TGTGCCAGCAGCTTAGCGGGATCCGAGGCCTACGAGCAGTACTTC.

This rearrangement joins TRBV11-2 to TRBJ1-2, with no clear D. V shed 2 bases and J shed 4 bases, with 8 bases lying between them. The CDR3 runs to 13 residues. Germline CDR1 SGHAT, CDR2 FQNNGV. CDR3 bases: TGTGCCAGCAGCTTAATATCTGGCTATGGCTACACCTTC. Protein: CASSLISGYGYTF.

The CDR3 is CASSPTSGTVNEQFF. The CDR3 region has the DNA TGTGCCAGCAGCCCGACTAGCGGGACGGTAAATGAGCAGTTCTTC. V gene TRBV2 combines with J gene TRBJ2-1; 11 bases line up with TRBD2. The CDR3 is 15 amino acids. With 6 bases clipped from V and 7 bases from J, the junction kept 8 bases outside the gene matches. The germline V gene encodes CDR1 SNHLY and CDR2 FYNNEI.

V gene TRBV10-3 combines with J gene TRBJ2-1; 13 nucleotides line up with TRBD2. This CDR3 region has 15 residues. Germline lookup yields CDR1 ENHRY and CDR2 SYGVKD. V trimming: 6 bases; J trimming: 7 bases; junction bases outside the gene matches: 6. The CDR3 region is CAISPLAGGLNEQFF. The CDR3 region has the DNA TGTGCCATCAGCCCACTAGCGGGAGGGCTTAATGAGCAGTTCTTC.

J is TRBJ1-2 and V is TRBV19, with D possibly matching TRBD1 (5 bases). CDR1 and CDR2 from the germline V gene are LNHDA and SQIVND (reference sequence). CDR3 size: 15 residues. V lost 1 base and J 6 bases, leaving 15 bases between the germline ends. The CDR3 protein is CASSIGFQRGDGYTF. DNA for the CDR3: TGTGCCAGTAGTATAGGTTTCCAGAGAGGGGATGGCTACACCTTC.

The chain employs TRBV6-5 and TRBJ2-7; 11 bases align to TRBD2. Germline loops: CDR1 MNHEY, CDR2 SVGAGI. This CDR3 comprises 16 residues. Germline trimming cut 6 bases from V and 0 bases from J; bases unmatched to any gene: 7. CDR3 region: CASRYGTSGSSYEQYF. The CDR3 bases are TGTGCCAGCAGATACGGGACTAGCGGTAGCTCCTACGAGCAGTACTTC.

The chain uses TRBV9 and TRBJ1-3; D is unresolved. The CDR3 totals 13 residues. The V end was cut by 0 bases, the J end by 6 bases, with 7 bases between. CDR1 is SGDLS and CDR2 is YYNGEE in the germline V gene. The CDR3 DNA sequence: TGTGCCAGCAGCGTAGCAAAATCAAACACCATATATTTT. Its protein is CASSVAKSNTIYF.

The chain uses TRBV2 and TRBJ2-5, with 10 bases aligning to TRBD2. The germline gives CDR1 SNHLY, CDR2 FYNNEI. V lost 6 bases, J lost 11 bases, and 9 bases stayed unmatched. The CDR3 is 13 residues long. CDR3 protein: CASSLAGVGEQYF. CDR3 nucleotide sequence: TGTGCCAGCAGCCTAGCGGGGGTTGGAGAGCAGTACTTC.

The CDR3 nucleotides read TGTGCCAGCCAGGGAGCAGGGAAGGCCGGGGAGCTGTTTTTT. It codes for CASQGAGKAGELFF. The gene calls are TRBV27 and TRBJ2-2; TRBD1 or TRBD2 may be the D gene (5 bases each). V was shortened by 8 bases and J by 6 bases, with 16 bases between the two germline ends. The germline CDR1 and CDR2 sequences are MNHEY and SMNVEV (reference sequence). The CDR3 covers 14 residues.

V is TRBV14 and J is TRBJ2-7; TRBD2 is a possible D gene (5 bases). Germline CDR1 is SGHDN and CDR2 is FVKESK. The CDR3 loop spans 15 amino acids. Trimming shortened V by 4 bases and J by 2 bases, and 15 bases separated the two germline ends. The CDR3 reads CASSPLTSRAYEQYF. CDR3 coding DNA: TGTGCCAGCAGCCCCTTAACTAGTAGGGCCTACGAGCAGTACTTC.

The rearrangement joins TRBV7-2 to TRBJ1-3, with D hard to call. The CDR3 covers 14 residues. Germline V gene sequence: CDR1 SGHTA, CDR2 FQGNSA. V was shortened by 4 bases and J by 4 bases, with 11 bases between the two germline ends. The CDR3 sequence is CASSSGSVGNTIYF. The CDR3, as DNA: TGTGCCAGCAGCTCCGGATCTGTCGGAAACACCATATATTTT.

The chain couples TRBV6-5 to TRBJ1-2, with D possibly TRBD1 on 6 matching bases. Looked up from germline, CDR1 is MNHEY and CDR2 is SVGAGI. The CDR3 runs to 15 residues. The V gene lost 4 bases and the J gene lost 0 bases, with 12 bases spanning the gap. CDR3 loop: CASSSSGAANYGYTF. The CDR3 DNA reads as TGTGCCAGCAGTTCCTCAGGGGCAGCTAACTATGGCTACACCTTC.

On this clone: One junction end does not reproduce the germline sequence, and a read error may be involved. The rearrangement links TRBV5-6 to TRBJ2-7, with 7 bases identical to TRBD1. The CDR3 is made up of 12 amino acids. In germline, CDR1 is SGHDT, CDR2 YYEEEE. CDR3 in amino acids: CASNRDSLVIDF. CDR3 sequence (DNA): TGTGCCAGCAACCGGGACAGCCTCGTGATAGACTTC.

The V gene is TRBV29-1, the J gene TRBJ2-3; D is ambiguous. The germline V gene encodes CDR1 SQVTM and CDR2 ANQGSEA. The CDR3 runs to 11 residues. V shed 6 bases and J shed 0 bases, with 4 bases lying between them. DNA of the CDR3: TGCAGCGTCCGAAGCACAGATACGCAGTATTTT. This encodes CSVRSTDTQYF.

The V and J genes are TRBV5-1 and TRBJ2-2; TRBD2 agrees at 10 bases. This CDR3 spans 15 amino acids. Trimming at V came to 2 bases and at J to 5 bases, leaving 3 bases not matched to a gene. The germline V gene encodes CDR1 SGHRS and CDR2 YFSETQ. The CDR3 sequence: CASSFTSGITGELFF. The DNA for the CDR3 is TGCGCCAGCAGCTTTACTAGCGGGATAACCGGGGAGCTGTTTTTT.